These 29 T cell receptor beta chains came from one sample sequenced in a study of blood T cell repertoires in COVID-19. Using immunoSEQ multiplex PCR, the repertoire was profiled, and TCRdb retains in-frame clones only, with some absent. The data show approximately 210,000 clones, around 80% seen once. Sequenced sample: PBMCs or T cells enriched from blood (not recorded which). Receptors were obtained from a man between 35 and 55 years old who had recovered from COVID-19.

Here the CDR3 reads CASSVTGGIYEQYF. The CDR3 region has the DNA TGTGCCAGCTCAGTAACAGGGGGCATTTACGAGCAGTACTTC. The rearrangement joins TRBV18 to TRBJ2-7; TRBD1 agrees at 9 bases. V trimming: 5 bases; J trimming: 4 bases; junction bases outside the gene matches: 6. This CDR3 has 14 residues. CDR1 and CDR2 (germline): KGHSH, LQKENI. Variable domain in full (rest from reference TRBV18 and TRBJ2-7): NAGVMQNPRHLVRRRGQEARLRCSPMKGHSHVYWYRQLPEEGLKFMVYLQKENIIDESGMPKERFSAEFPKEGPSILRIQQVVRGDSAAYFCASSVTGGIYEQYFGPGTRLTVT.

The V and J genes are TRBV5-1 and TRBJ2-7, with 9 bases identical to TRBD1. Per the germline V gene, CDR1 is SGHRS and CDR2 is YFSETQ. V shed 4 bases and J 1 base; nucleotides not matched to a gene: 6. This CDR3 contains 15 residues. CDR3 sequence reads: CASSQGQGRSYEQYF. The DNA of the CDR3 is TGCGCCAGCAGCCAGGGACAGGGTCGGTCCTACGAGCAGTACTTC.

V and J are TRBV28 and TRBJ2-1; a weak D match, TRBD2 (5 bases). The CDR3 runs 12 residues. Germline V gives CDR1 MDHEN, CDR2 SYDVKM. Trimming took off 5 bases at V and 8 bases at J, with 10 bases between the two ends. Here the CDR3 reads CASSDTRYEQFF. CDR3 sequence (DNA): TGTGCCAGCAGTGATACTAGATATGAGCAGTTCTTC.

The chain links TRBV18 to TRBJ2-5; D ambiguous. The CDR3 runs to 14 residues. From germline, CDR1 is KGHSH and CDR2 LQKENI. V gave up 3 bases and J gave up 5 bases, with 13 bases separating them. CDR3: CASSPPRSLETQYF. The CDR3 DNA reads TGTGCCAGCTCACCTCCGCGGAGTTTGGAGACCCAGTACTTC.

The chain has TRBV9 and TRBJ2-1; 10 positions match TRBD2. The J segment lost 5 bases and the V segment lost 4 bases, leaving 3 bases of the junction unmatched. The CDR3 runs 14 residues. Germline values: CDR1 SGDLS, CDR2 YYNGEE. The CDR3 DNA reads TGTGCCAGCAGCTCCGGGACTAGCGACAATGAGCAGTTCTTC. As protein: CASSSGTSDNEQFF.

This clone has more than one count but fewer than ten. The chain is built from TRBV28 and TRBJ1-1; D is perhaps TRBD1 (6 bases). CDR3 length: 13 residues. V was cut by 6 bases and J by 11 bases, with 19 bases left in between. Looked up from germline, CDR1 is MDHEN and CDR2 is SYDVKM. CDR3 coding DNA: TGTGCCAGCAGCATGGGGGGGCCCTCCCGGGCTTTCTTT. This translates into CASSMGGPSRAFF.

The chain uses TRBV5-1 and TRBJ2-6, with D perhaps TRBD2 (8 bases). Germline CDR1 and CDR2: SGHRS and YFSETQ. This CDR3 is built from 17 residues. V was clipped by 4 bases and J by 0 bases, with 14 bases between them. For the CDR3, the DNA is TGCGCCAGCAGCCGGGAGGGGGCCCCCTCTGGGGCCAACGTCCTGACTTTC. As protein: CASSREGAPSGANVLTF.

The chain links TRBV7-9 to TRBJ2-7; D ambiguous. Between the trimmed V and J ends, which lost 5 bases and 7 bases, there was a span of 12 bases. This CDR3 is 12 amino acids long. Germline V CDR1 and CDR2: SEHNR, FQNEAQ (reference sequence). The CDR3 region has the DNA TGTGCCAGCAGCCTAGTGGCTGATGAGCAGTACTTC. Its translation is CASSLVADEQYF. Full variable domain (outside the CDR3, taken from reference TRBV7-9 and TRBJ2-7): DTGVSQNPRHKITKRGQNVTFRCDPISEHNRLYWYRQTLGQGPEFLTYFQNEAQLEKSRLLSDRFSAERPKGSFSTLEIQRTEQGDSAMYLCASSLVADEQYFGPGTRLTVT.

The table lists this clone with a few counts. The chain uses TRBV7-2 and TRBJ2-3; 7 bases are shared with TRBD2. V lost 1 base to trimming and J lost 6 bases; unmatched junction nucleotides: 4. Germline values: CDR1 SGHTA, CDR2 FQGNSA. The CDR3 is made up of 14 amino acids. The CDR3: CASSLGLATDTQYF. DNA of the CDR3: TGTGCCAGCAGCTTAGGACTAGCAACTGATACGCAGTATTTT.

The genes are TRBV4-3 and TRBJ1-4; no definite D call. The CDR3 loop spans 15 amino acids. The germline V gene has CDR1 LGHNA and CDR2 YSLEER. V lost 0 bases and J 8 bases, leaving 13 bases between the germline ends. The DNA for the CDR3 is TGCGCCAGCAGCCAAGATCGGACGGGAGAAGAAAAACTGTTTTTT. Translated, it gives CASSQDRTGEEKLFF.

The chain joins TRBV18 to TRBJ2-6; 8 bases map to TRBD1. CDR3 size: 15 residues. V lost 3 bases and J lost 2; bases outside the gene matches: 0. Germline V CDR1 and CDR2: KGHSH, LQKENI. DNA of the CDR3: TGTGCCAGCTCACCGACAGGGGCTGGGGCCAACGTCCTGACTTTC. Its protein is CASSPTGAGANVLTF.

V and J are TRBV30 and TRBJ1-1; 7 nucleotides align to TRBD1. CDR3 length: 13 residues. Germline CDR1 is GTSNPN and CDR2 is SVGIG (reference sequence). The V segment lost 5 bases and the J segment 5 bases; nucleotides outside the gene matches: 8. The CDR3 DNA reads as TGTGCCTGGGGACAGGCACCGGGTACTGAAGCTTTCTTT. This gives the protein CAWGQAPGTEAFF.

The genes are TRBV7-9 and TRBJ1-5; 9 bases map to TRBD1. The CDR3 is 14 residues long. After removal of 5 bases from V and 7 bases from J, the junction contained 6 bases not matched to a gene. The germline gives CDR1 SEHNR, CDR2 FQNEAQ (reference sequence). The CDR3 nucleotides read TGTGCCAGCAGCGAACAGGGGGCTGGACAGCCCCAGCATTTT. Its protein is CASSEQGAGQPQHF. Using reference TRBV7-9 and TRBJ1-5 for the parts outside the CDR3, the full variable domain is DTGVSQNPRHKITKRGQNVTFRCDPISEHNRLYWYRQTLGQGPEFLTYFQNEAQLEKSRLLSDRFSAERPKGSFSTLEIQRTEQGDSAMYLCASSEQGAGQPQHFGDGTRLSIL.

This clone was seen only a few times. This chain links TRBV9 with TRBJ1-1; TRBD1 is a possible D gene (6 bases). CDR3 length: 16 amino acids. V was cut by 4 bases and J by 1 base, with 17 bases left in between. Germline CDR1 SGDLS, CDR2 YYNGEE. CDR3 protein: CASSPGGGRGNTEAFF. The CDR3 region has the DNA TGTGCCAGCAGCCCCGGGGGGGGCCGGGGGAACACTGAAGCTTTCTTT.

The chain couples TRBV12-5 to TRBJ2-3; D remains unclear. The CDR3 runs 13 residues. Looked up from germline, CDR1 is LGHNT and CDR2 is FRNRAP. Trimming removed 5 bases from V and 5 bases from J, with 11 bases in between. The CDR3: CASGATPGDTQYF. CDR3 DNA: TGTGCTAGTGGTGCAACACCGGGAGATACGCAGTATTTT.

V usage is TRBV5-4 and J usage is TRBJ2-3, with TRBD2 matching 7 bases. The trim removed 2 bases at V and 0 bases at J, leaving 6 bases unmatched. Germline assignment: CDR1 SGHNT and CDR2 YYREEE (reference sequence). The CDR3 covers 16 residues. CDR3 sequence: CASSLGSSGSTDTQYF. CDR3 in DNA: TGTGCCAGCAGCTTAGGGTCTAGCGGAAGCACAGATACGCAGTATTTT.

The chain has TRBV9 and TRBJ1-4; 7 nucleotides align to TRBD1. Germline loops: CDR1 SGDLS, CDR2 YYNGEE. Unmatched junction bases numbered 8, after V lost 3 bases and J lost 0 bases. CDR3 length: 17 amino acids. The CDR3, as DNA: TGTGCCAGCAGCGAAACCGGGACAGCTGCAACTAATGAAAAACTGTTTTTT. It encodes CASSETGTAATNEKLFF.

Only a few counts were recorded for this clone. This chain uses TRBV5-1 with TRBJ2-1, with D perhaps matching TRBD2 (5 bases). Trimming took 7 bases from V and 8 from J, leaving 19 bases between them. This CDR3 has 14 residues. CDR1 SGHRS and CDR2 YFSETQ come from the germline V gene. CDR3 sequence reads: CASAELRLADEQFF. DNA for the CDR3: TGCGCCAGCGCGGAATTGAGGCTAGCCGATGAGCAGTTCTTC.

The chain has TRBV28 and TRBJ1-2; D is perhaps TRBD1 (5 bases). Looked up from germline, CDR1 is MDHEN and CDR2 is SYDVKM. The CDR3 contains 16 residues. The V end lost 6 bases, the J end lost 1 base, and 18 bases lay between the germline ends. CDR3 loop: CASSQGGGDLNYGYTF. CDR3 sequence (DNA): TGTGCCAGCAGCCAAGGCGGGGGGGACCTTAACTATGGCTACACCTTC.

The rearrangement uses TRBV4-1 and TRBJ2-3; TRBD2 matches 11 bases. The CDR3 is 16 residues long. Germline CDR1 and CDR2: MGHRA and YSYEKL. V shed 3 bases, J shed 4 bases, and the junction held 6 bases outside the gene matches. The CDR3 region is CASSQLTSGAPDTQYF. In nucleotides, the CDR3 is TGCGCCAGCAGCCAGCTGACTAGCGGGGCCCCAGATACGCAGTATTTT.

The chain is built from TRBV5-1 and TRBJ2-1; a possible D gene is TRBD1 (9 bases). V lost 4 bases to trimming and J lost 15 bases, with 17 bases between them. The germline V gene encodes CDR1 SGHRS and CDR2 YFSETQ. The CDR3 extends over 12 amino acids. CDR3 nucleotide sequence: TGCGCCAGCAGCCCCGGGGGGGACAGGGCGTTCTTC. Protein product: CASSPGGDRAFF.

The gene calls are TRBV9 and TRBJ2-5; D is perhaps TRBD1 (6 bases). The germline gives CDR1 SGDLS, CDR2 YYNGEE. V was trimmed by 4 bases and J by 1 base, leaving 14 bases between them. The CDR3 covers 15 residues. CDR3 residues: CASSSLGAAQETQYF. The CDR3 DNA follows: TGTGCCAGCAGCTCCTTGGGGGCAGCCCAAGAGACCCAGTACTTC. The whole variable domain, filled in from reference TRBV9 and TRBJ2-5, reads DSGVTQTPKHLITATGQRVTLRCSPRSGDLSVYWYQQSLDQGLQFLIQYYNGEERAKGNILERFSAQQFPDLHSELNLSSLELGDSALYFCASSSLGAAQETQYFGPGTRLLVL.

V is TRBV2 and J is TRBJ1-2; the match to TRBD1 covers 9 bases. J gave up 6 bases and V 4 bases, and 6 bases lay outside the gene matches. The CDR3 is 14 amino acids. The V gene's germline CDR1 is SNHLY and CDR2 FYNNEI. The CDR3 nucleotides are TGTGCCAGCAGTGTTGGGACAGGGTGGGATGGCTACACCTTC. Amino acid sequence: CASSVGTGWDGYTF.

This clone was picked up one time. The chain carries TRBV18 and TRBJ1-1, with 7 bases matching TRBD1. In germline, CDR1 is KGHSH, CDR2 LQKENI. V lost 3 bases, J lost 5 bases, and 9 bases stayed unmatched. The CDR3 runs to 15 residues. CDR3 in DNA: TGTGCCAGCTCACCCCGTGGGCAGGGGGATACTGAAGCTTTCTTT. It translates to CASSPRGQGDTEAFF. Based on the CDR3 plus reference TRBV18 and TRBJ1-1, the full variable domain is NAGVMQNPRHLVRRRGQEARLRCSPMKGHSHVYWYRQLPEEGLKFMVYLQKENIIDESGMPKERFSAEFPKEGPSILRIQQVVRGDSAAYFCASSPRGQGDTEAFFGQGTRLTVV.

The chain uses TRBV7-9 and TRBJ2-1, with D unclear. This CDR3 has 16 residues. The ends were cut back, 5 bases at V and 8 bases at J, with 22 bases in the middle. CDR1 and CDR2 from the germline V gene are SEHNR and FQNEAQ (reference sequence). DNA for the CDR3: TGTGCCAGCAGCCACCGGTTTCGTGGGCTCGGCGATGAGCAGTTCTTC. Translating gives CASSHRFRGLGDEQFF.

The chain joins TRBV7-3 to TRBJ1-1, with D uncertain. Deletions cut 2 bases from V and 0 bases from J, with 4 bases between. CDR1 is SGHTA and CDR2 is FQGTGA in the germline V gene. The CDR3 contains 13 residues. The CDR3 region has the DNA TGTGCCAGCAGCTTACATTTGAACACTGAAGCTTTCTTT. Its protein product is CASSLHLNTEAFF. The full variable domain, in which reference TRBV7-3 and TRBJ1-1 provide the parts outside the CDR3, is GAGVSQTPSNKVTEKGKYVELRCDPISGHTALYWYRQSLGQGPEFLIYFQGTGAADDSGLPNDRFFAVRPEGSVSTLKIQRTERGDSAVYLCASSLHLNTEAFFGQGTRLTVV.

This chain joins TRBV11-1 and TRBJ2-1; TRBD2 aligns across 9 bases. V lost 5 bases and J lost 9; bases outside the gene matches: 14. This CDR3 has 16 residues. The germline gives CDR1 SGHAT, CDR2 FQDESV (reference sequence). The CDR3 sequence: CASSSRGGGASVEQFF. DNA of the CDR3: TGTGCCAGCAGCAGTAGAGGCGGGGGGGCCTCGGTTGAGCAGTTCTTC. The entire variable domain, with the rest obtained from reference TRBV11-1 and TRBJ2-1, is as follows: EAEVAQSPRYKITEKSQAVAFWCDPISGHATLYWYRQILGQGPELLVQFQDESVVDDSQLPKDRFSAERLKGVDSTLKIQPAELGDSAMYLCASSSRGGGASVEQFFGPGTRLTVL.

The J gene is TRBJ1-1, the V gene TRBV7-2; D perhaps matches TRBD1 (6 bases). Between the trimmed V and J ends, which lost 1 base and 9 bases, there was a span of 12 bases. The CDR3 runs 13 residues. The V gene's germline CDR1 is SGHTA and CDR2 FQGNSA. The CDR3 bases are TGTGCCAGCAGCTTAGAGCGGGGGGCCCAAGCTTTCTTT. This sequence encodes CASSLERGAQAFF.

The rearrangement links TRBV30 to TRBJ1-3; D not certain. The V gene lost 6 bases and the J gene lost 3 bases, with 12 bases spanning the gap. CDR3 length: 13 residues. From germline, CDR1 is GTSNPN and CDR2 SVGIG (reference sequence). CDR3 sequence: CACTYSVGNTIYF. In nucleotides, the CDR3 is TGTGCCTGTACTTATTCGGTTGGAAACACCATATATTTT. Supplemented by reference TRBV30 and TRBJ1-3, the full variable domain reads SQTIHQWPATLVQPVGSPLSLECTVEGTSNPNLYWYRQAAGRGLQLLFYSVGIGQISSEVPQNLSASRPQDRQFILSSKKLLLSDSGFYLCACTYSVGNTIYFGEGSWLTVV.